This is a list of T cell receptor beta chains from one sample in a study of post-analysis software for immune sequencing data. TCRdb independently ran MiXCR on the PCR reads; one entry per CDR3 protein. The table records roughly 800,000 distinct CDR3 sequences, about 43% of them present only once. Input material: blood. The receptor set was obtained from a girl aged 10 to 17 with multiple sclerosis. Both conserved end residues are part of each CDR3. D genes are given only for firm matches. Rows may omit the clone size; those that give it use once, few, many or a size class.

J,D,size,V,CDR3,DNA
TRBJ2-2,.,.,TRBV5-1,CASSLGLGTGELFF,TGCGCCAGCAGCTTGGGTCTGGGCACCGGGGAGCTGTTTTTT
TRBJ2-7,.,few,TRBV18,CASSPRGGSPYEQYF,TGTGCCAGCTCACCACGAGGGGGAAGTCCCTACGAGCAGTACTTC
TRBJ2-1,.,.,TRBV6-4,CASSDKKRKRTPYNEQFF,TGTGCCAGCAGTGACAAAAAGAGAAAGCGGACCCCCTACAATGAGCAGTTCTTC
TRBJ1-2,.,.,TRBV10-3,CAIKSTGPRGGYTF,TGTGCCATAAAGTCTACAGGGCCACGGGGTGGCTACACCTTC
TRBJ1-5,.,few,TRBV29-1,CSVTQGLGNQPQHF,TGCAGCGTCACACAGGGTCTGGGCAATCAGCCCCAGCATTTT
TRBJ1-2,.,few,TRBV10-3,CAISGRAGDGYTF,TGTGCCATCAGCGGCAGGGCGGGGGATGGCTACACCTTC
TRBJ2-7,.,few,TRBV4-3,CASSQDPTGSYEQYF,TGCGCCAGCAGCCAAGATCCAACAGGTTCCTACGAGCAGTACTTC
TRBJ1-2,.,.,TRBV7-9,CAGGQRGYTF,TGTGCCGGTGGACAGCGCGGCTACACCTTC
TRBJ1-2,TRBD1,.,TRBV4-3,CASSQGRGQGRGGYTF,TGCGCCAGCAGCCAAGGCCGGGGACAGGGAAGAGGCGGCTACACCTTC
TRBJ2-1,.,.,TRBV6-2/TRBV6-3,CASSLGEWEQFF,TGTGCCAGCAGCTTGGGGGAGTGGGAGCAGTTCTTC
TRBJ2-1,TRBD2,few,TRBV6-5,CASSLAGGRSYNEQFF,TGTGCCAGCAGCCTGGCGGGGGGTCGCTCCTACAATGAGCAGTTCTTC
TRBJ2-7,.,.,TRBV7-8,CASSLVGSKNYEQYF,TGTGCCAGCAGCTTAGTAGGGTCTAAGAACTACGAGCAGTACTTC
TRBJ1-1,.,.,TRBV19,CASTTWGFGTEAFF,TGTGCCAGTACTACTTGGGGGTTTGGCACTGAAGCTTTCTTT
TRBJ1-1,.,.,TRBV20-1,CSASKENTEAFF,TGCAGTGCTAGTAAGGAGAACACTGAAGCTTTCTTT
TRBJ2-3,TRBD2,.,TRBV27,CASSSGLVGGADTQYF,TGTGCCAGCAGTTCCGGACTAGTGGGGGGGGCAGATACGCAGTATTTT